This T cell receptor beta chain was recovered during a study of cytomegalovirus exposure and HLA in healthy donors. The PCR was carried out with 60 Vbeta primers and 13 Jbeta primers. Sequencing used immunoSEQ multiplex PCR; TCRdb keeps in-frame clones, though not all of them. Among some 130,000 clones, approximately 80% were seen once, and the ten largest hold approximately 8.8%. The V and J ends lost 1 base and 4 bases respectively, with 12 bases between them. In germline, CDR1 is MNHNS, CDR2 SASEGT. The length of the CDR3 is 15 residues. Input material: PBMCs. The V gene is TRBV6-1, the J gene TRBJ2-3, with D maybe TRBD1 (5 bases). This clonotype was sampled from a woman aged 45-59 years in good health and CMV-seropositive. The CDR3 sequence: CASSEGAGSADTQYF. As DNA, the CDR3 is TGTGCCAGCAGTGAAGGGGCAGGGTCCGCAGATACGCAGTATTTT.